These 15 T cell receptor beta chains share one sample of origin, sequenced in a study of blood T cell repertoires in COVID-19. TCRdb's copy holds only in-frame clones and misses some; the assay was immunoSEQ multiplex PCR. The table has about 190,000 clones, roughly four fifths seen once. Sequencing used peripheral blood. All receptors derive from a woman in her 30s with acute or convalescent COVID-19.

This rearrangement joins TRBV7-6 to TRBJ1-2; maybe TRBD1 (5 bases). Trimming cost V 5 bases and J 4 bases, with 14 bases left between them. Germline V gives CDR1 SGHVS, CDR2 FNYEAQ. The CDR3 loop spans 14 amino acids. CDR3 sequence: CASSPYGQGYGYTF. The CDR3 bases are TGTGCCAGCAGCCCCTACGGGCAGGGCTATGGCTACACCTTC.

This clone showed up just a few times. The gene calls are TRBV6-6 and TRBJ2-2; the D is unclear. This CDR3 has 12 amino acids. Trimming removed 5 bases at V and 8 bases at J, with 9 bases between. CDR1 and CDR2 (germline): MNHNY, SVGAGI (reference sequence). The chain's CDR3 is CASSVPAGELFF. CDR3 DNA: TGTGCCAGCAGTGTACCCGCGGGGGAGCTGTTTTTT.

This chain uses TRBV7-2 with TRBJ1-5; D is unresolved. This CDR3 contains 14 residues. V was shortened by 5 bases and J by 3 bases, with 11 bases between the two germline ends. Per the germline V gene, CDR1 is SGHTA and CDR2 is FQGNSA. The CDR3 reads CASSPVVINQPQHF. The CDR3 DNA sequence: TGTGCCAGCAGCCCAGTCGTTATCAATCAGCCCCAGCATTTT. Drawing the rest from reference TRBV7-2 and TRBJ1-5, the complete variable domain is GAGVSQSPSNKVTEKGKDVELRCDPISGHTALYWYRQSLGQGLEFLIYFQGNSAPDKSGLPSDRFSAERTGGSVSTLTIQRTQQEDSAVYLCASSPVVINQPQHFGDGTRLSIL.

The chain joins TRBV19 to TRBJ2-1; TRBD1 matches 10 bases. This CDR3 contains 16 residues. Germline V CDR1 and CDR2: LNHDA, SQIVND (reference sequence). V was clipped by 5 bases and J by 3 bases; unmatched bases: 7. CDR3 in amino acids: CASSSWTGGDYNEQFF. CDR3 bases: TGTGCCAGTAGTTCTTGGACAGGGGGGGACTACAATGAGCAGTTCTTC.

The J gene is TRBJ2-6, the V gene TRBV28, with 7 bases that match TRBD1. The CDR3 has 15 residues. Germline V gene lookup returns CDR1 MDHEN and CDR2 SYDVKM. The ends lost 7 bases at V and 2 bases at J; junction bases unmatched: 5. The CDR3 region is CASNHRGAGANVLTF. CDR3 nucleotide sequence: TGTGCCAGCAATCACAGGGGAGCTGGGGCCAACGTCCTGACTTTC.

This chain joins TRBV18 and TRBJ2-3; TRBD1 aligns across 8 bases. The ends lost 3 bases at V and 1 base at J; junction bases unmatched: 12. The germline V gene encodes CDR1 KGHSH and CDR2 LQKENI. The CDR3 is 18 amino acids. The CDR3 reads CASSPLRTGPLGTDTQYF. CDR3 DNA: TGTGCCAGCTCACCCCTCCGGACAGGGCCGCTGGGCACAGATACGCAGTATTTT.

The chain joins TRBV7-2 to TRBJ1-6, with TRBD1 identical over 7 bases. CDR1 SGHTA and CDR2 FQGNSA come from the germline V gene. The CDR3 loop spans 17 amino acids. V dropped 1 base and J dropped 4; count of bases not matched to a gene: 7. The CDR3 protein is CASSLGPRTGYNSPLHF. The CDR3 nucleotides read TGTGCCAGCAGCTTAGGCCCTCGGACAGGTTATAATTCACCCCTCCACTTT.

The chain has TRBV9 and TRBJ1-3; 9 bases are a match to TRBD1. The germline CDR1 and CDR2 sequences are SGDLS and YYNGEE. This CDR3 spans 15 amino acids. V was clipped by 5 bases and J by 5 bases; unmatched bases: 8. The CDR3, as DNA: TGTGCCAGCAGTATTCAGGACAGGGGAAGAAACACCATATATTTT. Amino acids: CASSIQDRGRNTIYF.

V is TRBV14 and J is TRBJ1-1; D gene uncertain. This CDR3 region has 15 residues. Germline assignment: CDR1 SGHDN and CDR2 FVKESK. Deletions cut 1 base from V and 4 bases from J, with 13 bases between. The CDR3, as DNA: TGTGCCAGCAGCCAAGCAGCGGGGTATGGCACTGAAGCTTTCTTT. As protein: CASSQAAGYGTEAFF.

This clone was observed once. The rearrangement uses TRBV4-3 and TRBJ2-5; perhaps TRBD2 as D (5 bases). Trimming shortened V by 0 bases and J by 7 bases, and 6 bases separated the two germline ends. This CDR3 has 12 residues. Per the germline V gene, CDR1 is LGHNA and CDR2 is YSLEER. CDR3 loop: CASSQEGGTQYF. The DNA for the CDR3 is TGCGCCAGCAGCCAAGAAGGAGGGACCCAGTACTTC.

The chain links TRBV3-1 (or the pseudogene TRBV3-2) to TRBJ1-4; D possibly corresponds to TRBD1 (5 bases). The CDR3 contains 15 residues. Trimming removed 0 bases from V and 5 bases from J, with 10 bases in between. The V gene's germline CDR1 is LGHDT and CDR2 YNNKEL (reference sequence). The CDR3 loop reads CASSQEGAYNEKLFF. CDR3 in DNA: TGTGCCAGCAGCCAAGAAGGGGCTTACAATGAAAAACTGTTTTTT.

The rearrangement joins TRBV7-2 to TRBJ2-4; 12 bases align to TRBD2. CDR1 and CDR2 from the germline V gene are SGHTA and FQGNSA. The CDR3 has 17 residues. Trimming at V came to 6 bases and at J to 8 bases, leaving 14 bases not matched to a gene. The CDR3 here is CASSSILKLAGGDIQYF. The CDR3, as DNA: TGTGCCAGCAGTTCAATACTGAAACTAGCGGGGGGCGACATTCAGTACTTC.

This clone appeared once. The chain combines TRBV19 with TRBJ1-3, with TRBD1 as a possible D gene (6 bases). The CDR3 extends over 15 amino acids. The germline V gene encodes CDR1 LNHDA and CDR2 SQIVND (reference sequence). Trimming shortened V by 5 bases and J by 0 bases, and 11 bases separated the two germline ends. This chain's CDR3 is CASSPWTVSGNTIYF. In DNA form, the CDR3 reads TGTGCCAGTAGTCCCTGGACAGTCTCTGGAAACACCATATATTTT.

The chain combines TRBV10-3 with TRBJ2-7; 8 bases line up with TRBD2. The junction had 16 bases not matched to a gene; V was cut back by 7 bases and J by 2 bases. This CDR3 has 17 amino acids. Germline V CDR1 and CDR2: ENHRY, SYGVKD. CDR3 loop: CAITSAVERESPYEQYF. The CDR3 DNA follows: TGTGCCATCACATCGGCGGTCGAGCGGGAGTCCCCCTACGAGCAGTACTTC.

CDR3 sequence: CASSPGDRGNEKLFF. Here the CDR3 DNA reads TGTGCCAGCAGCCCTGGGGACAGGGGCAATGAAAAACTGTTTTTT. The chain joins TRBV7-9 to TRBJ1-4; 10 bases are shared with TRBD1. V lost 5 bases, J lost 5 bases, and 5 bases stayed unmatched. The CDR3 is 15 residues long. Germline V lookup: CDR1 SEHNR, CDR2 FQNEAQ (reference sequence).